This TCR beta chain was observed in a study of identical twins (dated by TCRdb to 2016 to 2018). Study-wide context: TCR alpha and beta repertoires from monozygotic twins, unrelated adults of various ages and cord blood were deep-sequenced to test whether fetal clonotypes persist. To rule out contamination, replicate twin experiments were performed at different times with different library preparation protocols. General conclusions and limits of the study: Compared with coincidental sharing between unrelated individuals, out-of-frame TCR alpha sequences shared between twins showed an excess of sequences with low generation probability. Abundant cord blood beta clonotypes carried fewer insertions; young adult naive repertoires showed a weaker similar trend, while memory repertoires showed none. Invariant T cells such as MAIT and iNKT could partly confound zero-insertion analyses, though diverse VJ usage argued against this for most clonotypes. Conclusions relied on cross-sectional statistical analysis, since the same donors could not be followed over many years. A weaker excess of twin sharing was found in beta out-of-frame sequences because the signal-to-noise ratio was lowered by fewer shared sequences. In monozygotic twins, recombination models systematically underestimated out-of-frame TCR alpha sharing, but the models matched the sharing seen between unrelated individuals.

All donors were healthy Caucasians. Three pairs of female monozygotic twins, all aged about 18 to 29 years, were included in the twin cohort. CD4+ and CD8+ T cell populations were isolated with positive isolation kits from Invitrogen. This clonotype occurred a few times. Its antigen is currently not known. No much larger clonotype is one base removed from it; base qualities were not supplied. Library generation was performed with 5' RACE. The listed sequencing device is Illumina HiSeq 2000. A universal primer binding site was introduced by template switching, and a unique molecular identifier was present in the final cDNA, enabling accurate counting of TCR cDNA molecules. Specific primers in the conserved constant-segment region were used to synthesize first-strand cDNA for the TCR alpha and beta chains. To control for contamination, every cDNA library was double barcoded, receiving both a SMART-Mk sample barcode and Illumina barcodes. TruSeq adapter sequences, together with Illumina sample barcodes, were added in two successive PCR steps. TCR alpha and beta cDNA libraries were sequenced on the Illumina HiSeq platform with custom primers. The authors' pipeline ran thus. MiGEC was used to process raw reads and extract unique molecular identifiers, and MiXCR was used to find CDR3 positions. Recombination models were inferred per individual with the repgenHMM and IGoR tools using an EM algorithm. Shared clonotypes were analyzed with the tcR package in R, and sharing was normalized by the product of cloneset sizes. Out-of-frame nonproductive sequences were analyzed to study raw recombination free of thymic and clonal selection effects. TCRdb trimmed public reads at Q25 via fastp, called clones via MiXCR and kept in-frame beta chains. Here each entry gathers all rows of one CDR3 protein and keeps the most common genes and DNA. The V and J calls shown here were made by TCRdb, not taken from the authors' results. This sample gives 400,000 to 550,000 distinct CDR3 sequences in total; 20% to 25% of them show up just once. The ten largest clones capture 2.9% of the sample.

A further study also used this sample, focusing on T cells expressing NK-cell markers. The second study's authors report: Three sorted T-cell subsets (CD3+CD56+NKG2C+, CD3+CD56+NKG2C- and CD3+CD56-NKG2C+) from fewer than 10 donors had their TCR beta-chain repertoires profiled. Of the eight sequenced donors, seven were found to be HCMV-seropositive and one was found to be HCMV-seronegative. To restrict sorting to alphabetaTCR-expressing T cells, an anti-gammadeltaTCR antibody was added in several experiments. In six donors, the dominant CD3+CD56+NKG2C+ clonotypes were found to rank among the top 10 CD8+ clonotypes and to make up roughly 1.0-7.0% of CD8+ T cells. Those dominant clonotypes were again the most abundant among CD3+CD56-NKG2C+ cells in four donors, at about 28.3-60.1%. Whether the expanded NKG2C-expressing T cell clones were specific for HCMV antigens remained unclear. All eight donors whose samples were sequenced were randomly selected healthy volunteers, three of them men and five women. HCMV-specific IgG was detected in serum with a commercial ELISA kit to determine HCMV serostatus. MIGEC handled demultiplexing of the reads and grouping by UMI, while MiTCR was used to assemble and quantify clonotypes. To remove erroneous sequences, TCR cDNA sequences were retained only when supported by two or more reads. The tcR package was used for downstream repertoire analysis, and clonotypes were matched between fractions using CDR3 nucleotide sequence together with V segment. VDJmatch was used to annotate antigen specificity against VDJdb, with one amino acid substitution in CDR3 allowed.

The sequencing input was CD4+ T cells sorted from blood. This receptor was identified in a woman younger than 30 in good health.

The DNA reads as follows: TGTGCCAGCAGTTGGTGGAGCGAGACCCAGTACTTC. Its translation reads: CASSWWSETQYF. The rearrangement combines TRBV6-1 with TRBJ2-5, with the D gene uncertain. Between the V and J ends, shortened by 5 bases and 5 bases respectively, the junction contains 9 bases. Including cysteine and phenylalanine, the CDR3 has 12 amino acids. Solely the CDR3 DNA is kept, with 36 bases framed from the first base. The germline V gene yields MNHNS for CDR1 and SASEGT for CDR2.